What follows are 25 T cell receptor beta chains derived from one specimen sequenced in a study of T cells in Graves' hyperthyroidism and ophthalmopathy. Amplification yielded TCR beta CDR3 regions, with RNA transcripts as the source. Researchers ran a first-round RT-PCR on the TCR CDR3 using the HTBI primer set. One entry per CDR3 protein results from TCRdb running MiXCR on the multiplex PCR reads. The table lists fewer than 700,000 distinct CDR3 sequences, more than 15% of them singletons. Input material: blood. The receptors were gathered from a woman between 18 and 30 years old with Graves' ophthalmopathy.

This clonotype came up many times. V gene TRBV7-3 combines with J gene TRBJ2-1, with D tentatively TRBD1 or TRBD2 (5 bases each). There are 13 residues in the CDR3. Germline CDR1 and CDR2: SGHTA and FQGTGA. Trimming left V 9 bases short and J 6 bases short, with 15 bases between. CDR3 loop: CASGGAGPNEQFF. DNA for the CDR3: TGTGCCAGTGGGGGAGCAGGCCCCAATGAGCAGTTCTTC.

This chain connects TRBV14 to TRBJ1-4; D is ambiguous. The CDR3 totals 16 residues. Deletions cut 0 bases from V and 3 bases from J, with 11 bases between. CDR1 is SGHDN, CDR2 FVKESK, per germline. The CDR3 loop reads CASSQDLYGSNEKLFF. The CDR3, as DNA: TGTGCCAGCAGCCAAGATCTGTACGGATCTAATGAAAAACTGTTTTTT.

This clonotype has at least ten counts. The CDR3 nucleotides are TGTGCCAGCAGCCCTACAGGGTTCTCCTACAATGAGCAGTTCTTC. This gives the protein CASSPTGFSYNEQFF. The chain has TRBV11-1 and TRBJ2-1; possible D gene TRBD1, 6 bases. Germline assignment: CDR1 SGHAT and CDR2 FQDESV (reference sequence). This CDR3 has 15 amino acids. Trimming stripped 5 bases from V and 0 bases from J, with 11 bases between.

This clonotype has only a few counts. V usage is TRBV9 and J usage is TRBJ2-7; no definite D call. The germline CDR1 and CDR2 sequences are SGDLS and YYNGEE. The CDR3 is made up of 14 amino acids. The V end lost 0 bases, the J end lost 2 bases, and 9 bases lay between the germline ends. The CDR3 reads CASSVVEVPYEQYF. CDR3 DNA sequence: TGTGCCAGCAGCGTAGTAGAAGTCCCCTACGAGCAGTACTTC.

This clonotype was seen repeatedly, ten times or more. The chain has TRBV18 and TRBJ2-1; D not certain. Germline V gene sequence: CDR1 KGHSH, CDR2 LQKENI. Trimming cost V 3 bases and J 8 bases, with 14 bases left between them. The CDR3 consists of 14 residues. The CDR3 here is CASSPPTETDEQFF. The CDR3, as DNA: TGTGCCAGCTCACCCCCGACCGAGACGGATGAGCAGTTCTTC.

This clonotype came up a few times. The gene calls are TRBV6-4 and TRBJ2-2, with 7 bases that match TRBD2. The germline V gene encodes CDR1 MRHNA and CDR2 SNTAGT. J gave up 3 bases and V 3 bases, and 7 bases lay outside the gene matches. This CDR3 is built from 16 residues. This chain's CDR3 is CASSEESGLHTGELFF. In DNA, the CDR3 is TGTGCCAGCAGTGAGGAGTCGGGACTACACACCGGGGAGCTGTTTTTT.

This clonotype occurred many times. The rearrangement links TRBV15 to TRBJ2-3; unclear D gene. From germline, CDR1 is LNHNV and CDR2 YYDKDF (reference sequence). The CDR3 runs to 13 residues. Trimming took off 1 base at V and 3 bases at J, with 5 bases between the two ends. The CDR3, as DNA: TGTGCCACCAGCAGAGGTCCGACAGATACGCAGTATTTT. Translated: CATSRGPTDTQYF. The full variable domain, completed using reference TRBV15 and TRBJ2-3, is DAMVIQNPRYQVTQFGKPVTLSCSQTLNHNVMYWYQQKSSQAPKLLFHYYDKDFNNEADTPDNFQSRRPNTSFCFLDIRSPGLGDTAMYLCATSRGPTDTQYFGPGTRLTVL.

This clonotype was seen a single time. One junction end disagrees with the germline gene, perhaps due to a read error. J is TRBJ2-7 and V is TRBV28; 8 nucleotides agree with TRBD1. The germline V gene encodes CDR1 MDHEN and CDR2 SYDVKM. The CDR3 length is 14 residues. CDR3 sequence (DNA): TGTGCCAGTTTAGGGACAGGACTCTCCTACGAGCAGTGCTTC. Translating it yields CASLGTGLSYEQCF.

V is TRBV28 and J is TRBJ2-5; D is ambiguous. The CDR3 totals 13 residues. Trimming cost V 3 bases and J 9 bases, with 14 bases left between them. CDR1 is MDHEN and CDR2 is SYDVKM in the germline V gene. Here the CDR3 reads CASSFPRPMAQYF. CDR3 bases: TGTGCCAGCAGTTTCCCCCGCCCTATGGCCCAGTACTTC.

This clonotype was recorded many times. J is TRBJ1-3 and V is TRBV7-2; D is perhaps TRBD1 (6 bases). The ends were cut back, 3 bases at V and 3 bases at J, with 15 bases in the middle. Germline V gene sequence: CDR1 SGHTA, CDR2 FQGNSA. The CDR3 spans 16 residues. CDR3 DNA: TGTGCCAGCAGCTTGGGGGGGGGCGCTGGTGGAAACACCATATATTTT. Protein: CASSLGGGAGGNTIYF.

Many counts were recorded for this clonotype. This chain uses TRBV6-1 with TRBJ1-5; D is ambiguous. V shed 2 bases and J shed 0 bases, with 8 bases lying between them. Germline CDR1 is MNHNS and CDR2 is SASEGT. The CDR3 is 15 residues long. The DNA of the CDR3 is TGTGCCAGCAGTGAACACATCCATAGCAATCAGCCCCAGCATTTT. Translated: CASSEHIHSNQPQHF.

In this sample, this clonotype turned up a few times. The chain links TRBV7-2 to TRBJ2-6; 7 bases align to TRBD2. In germline, CDR1 is SGHTA, CDR2 FQGNSA. Germline trimming cut 6 bases from V and 0 bases from J; bases unmatched to any gene: 8. The length of the CDR3 is 17 residues. The CDR3 bases are TGTGCCAGCAGTAGGCTAGCGGCGAGCTCTGGGGCCAACGTCCTGACTTTC. Translating it yields CASSRLAASSGANVLTF. The variable domain in full, with the rest retrieved from reference TRBV7-2 and TRBJ2-6, is GAGVSQSPSNKVTEKGKDVELRCDPISGHTALYWYRQSLGQGLEFLIYFQGNSAPDKSGLPSDRFSAERTGGSVSTLTIQRTQQEDSAVYLCASSRLAASSGANVLTFGAGSRLTVL.

This clonotype was counted many times. V and J are TRBV3-1 and TRBJ1-1, with 9 nucleotides matching TRBD1. The junction had 9 bases not matched to a gene; V was cut back by 0 bases and J by 7 bases. The CDR3 runs to 16 residues. Germline values: CDR1 LGHDT, CDR2 YNNKEL (reference sequence). The CDR3 bases are TGTGCCAGCAGCCAAGAGGGGGACAGGGAAATGGGTGAAGCTTTCTTT. Translating gives CASSQEGDREMGEAFF.

There are a few counts of this clonotype. The chain combines TRBV10-2 with TRBJ1-1; maybe TRBD1 (5 bases). CDR1 and CDR2 (germline): WSHSY, SAAADI. The germline V and J ends were trimmed by 7 bases and 0 bases, with 12 bases remaining between them. The CDR3 sequence is 14 residues long. CDR3 amino acids: CASTIDRLNTEAFF. The CDR3 coding sequence is TGCGCCAGCACCATTGACAGACTGAACACTGAAGCTTTCTTT.

The J gene is TRBJ1-1, the V gene TRBV10-3, with no clear D. In germline, CDR1 is ENHRY, CDR2 SYGVKD. The CDR3 consists of 14 residues. With 0 bases removed from V and 0 bases from J, the gap between germline ends came to 5 bases. The CDR3 region is CAISESSLNTEAFF. CDR3 sequence (DNA): TGTGCCATCAGTGAGTCGAGTCTGAACACTGAAGCTTTCTTT.

This clonotype was counted ten times or more. The V call is TRBV12-3 or TRBV12-4, the J call TRBJ2-3, with 11 bases lining up with TRBD2. CDR3 length: 16 amino acids. J was trimmed by 5 bases and V by 7 bases; bases with no gene match: 11. The DNA for the CDR3 is TGTGCCAGCAATCTACTATTAGCGGGGGGGGTAGATACGCAGTATTTT. Amino acid sequence: CASNLLLAGGVDTQYF.

This clonotype occurred many times. The chain links TRBV28 to TRBJ1-1; D is undetermined. Trimming cost V 3 bases and J 1 base, with 6 bases left between them. Germline CDR1 and CDR2: MDHEN and SYDVKM. The CDR3 length is 13 residues. CDR3 bases: TGTGCCAGCAGTTTTAATAGGAACACTGAAGCTTTCTTT. This translates into CASSFNRNTEAFF.

About this clonotype: A much larger clone lies a single base off, so this may be a read error. V gene TRBV27 combines with J gene TRBJ2-3, with D possibly being TRBD1 (5 bases). Germline V gene data show CDR1 as MNHEY and CDR2 as SMNVEV (reference sequence). V was shortened by 5 bases and J by 3 bases, with 18 bases between the two germline ends. This CDR3 is built from 16 residues. The CDR3 region has the DNA TGTGCCAGCAGTCCCCACGACAGTGGCGGAACAGATACGCAGTATTTT. Translation: CASSPHDSGGTDTQYF.

The chain is built from TRBV20-1 and TRBJ1-2; 10 bases agree with TRBD1. Germline CDR1 reads DFQATT; CDR2 reads SNEGSKA (reference sequence). The CDR3 is 15 amino acids. V was clipped by 6 bases and J by 4 bases; unmatched bases: 11. CDR3 in amino acids: CSAYRWDRGIYGYTF. The CDR3 coding sequence is TGCAGTGCCTACAGGTGGGACAGGGGTATCTATGGCTACACCTTC.

The sample holds many counts of this clonotype. The chain uses TRBV30 and TRBJ1-2; D is undetermined. The CDR3 extends over 12 amino acids. The V end was cut by 1 base, the J end by 8 bases, with 11 bases between. Germline CDR1 reads GTSNPN; CDR2 reads SVGIG (reference sequence). DNA for the CDR3: TGTGCCTGGAGTGGTTTGGCGATCGGCTACACCTTC. Translated, it gives CAWSGLAIGYTF.

There are a few counts of this clonotype. The rearrangement joins TRBV15 to TRBJ1-4, with no clear D. The germline gives CDR1 LNHNV, CDR2 YYDKDF (reference sequence). Trimming left V 8 bases short and J 0 bases short, with 10 bases between. This CDR3 is built from 14 residues. The CDR3 spells CATVPAATNEKLFF. The CDR3 coding sequence is TGTGCCACCGTTCCGGCGGCAACTAATGAAAAACTGTTTTTT. Full variable domain (missing parts from reference TRBV15 and TRBJ1-4): DAMVIQNPRYQVTQFGKPVTLSCSQTLNHNVMYWYQQKSSQAPKLLFHYYDKDFNNEADTPDNFQSRRPNTSFCFLDIRSPGLGDTAMYLCATVPAATNEKLFFGSGTQLSVL.

This clonotype appeared many times. The chain employs TRBV2 and TRBJ2-4; a possible D gene is TRBD2 (5 bases). V lost 6 bases and J 2 bases, leaving 14 bases between the germline ends. Germline V gene data show CDR1 as SNHLY and CDR2 as FYNNEI. This CDR3 is 15 amino acids long. This CDR3 reads CASREDRTTKNIQYF. CDR3 in DNA: TGTGCCAGCAGGGAGGACCGAACCACCAAAAACATTCAGTACTTC. The full variable domain, rest sourced from reference TRBV2 and TRBJ2-4, is EPEVTQTPSHQVTQMGQEVILRCVPISNHLYFYWYRQILGQKVEFLVSFYNNEISEKSEIFDDQFSVERPDGSNFTLKIRSTKLEDSAMYFCASREDRTTKNIQYFGAGTRLSVL.

This clonotype was seen ten or more times. This sequence joins TRBV28 and TRBJ2-3; D unclear. CDR1 MDHEN and CDR2 SYDVKM come from the germline V gene. Trimming removed 3 bases at V and 6 bases at J, with 10 bases between. The CDR3 consists of 13 residues. Here the CDR3 reads CASSLTFSDTQYF. In DNA form, the CDR3 reads TGTGCCAGCAGTTTGACCTTTTCGGATACGCAGTATTTT.

This clonotype was counted a single time. The J gene is TRBJ1-2, the V gene TRBV5-1; maybe TRBD1 (5 bases). CDR1 is SGHRS, CDR2 YFSETQ, per germline. The CDR3 contains 14 residues. Deletions cut 5 bases from V and 6 bases from J, with 17 bases between. CDR3 sequence: CASRGGAMSDGYTF. For the CDR3, the DNA is TGCGCCAGCAGGGGAGGGGCGATGTCGGATGGCTACACCTTC.

In its sample, this clonotype was seen many times. The genes are TRBV6-2 or TRBV6-3 and TRBJ2-5; 10 bases are shared with TRBD1. The CDR3 consists of 15 residues. Germline V gene sequence: CDR1 MNHEY, CDR2 SVGEGT. Trimming at V came to 5 bases and at J to 5 bases, leaving 8 bases not matched to a gene. The CDR3 spells CASSPGTGARETQYF. Written as DNA, the CDR3 is TGTGCCAGCAGTCCCGGGACAGGGGCGAGGGAGACCCAGTACTTC.